This T cell receptor beta chain was captured by sequencing in a study of control samples from healthy donors and cancer patients. The germline V gene encodes CDR1 SGHVS and CDR2 FNYEAQ. V was clipped by 5 bases and J by 0 bases, with 27 bases between them. This CDR3 region has 20 residues. Profiling relied on immunoSEQ multiplex PCR, and the TCRdb table lists in-frame clones only, not all of them. This table has some 120,000 clones, 80% to 90% appearing once. Sequenced: PBMCs. The V and J genes are TRBV7-6 and TRBJ2-3; D remains unclear. This clonotype was obtained from a woman in her forties or fifties with colorectal cancer. CDR3 amino acids: CASSTREEPIYPASTDTQYF. CDR3 coding DNA: TGTGCCAGCAGCACCCGCGAGGAACCTATCTACCCCGCAAGCACAGATACGCAGTATTTT.